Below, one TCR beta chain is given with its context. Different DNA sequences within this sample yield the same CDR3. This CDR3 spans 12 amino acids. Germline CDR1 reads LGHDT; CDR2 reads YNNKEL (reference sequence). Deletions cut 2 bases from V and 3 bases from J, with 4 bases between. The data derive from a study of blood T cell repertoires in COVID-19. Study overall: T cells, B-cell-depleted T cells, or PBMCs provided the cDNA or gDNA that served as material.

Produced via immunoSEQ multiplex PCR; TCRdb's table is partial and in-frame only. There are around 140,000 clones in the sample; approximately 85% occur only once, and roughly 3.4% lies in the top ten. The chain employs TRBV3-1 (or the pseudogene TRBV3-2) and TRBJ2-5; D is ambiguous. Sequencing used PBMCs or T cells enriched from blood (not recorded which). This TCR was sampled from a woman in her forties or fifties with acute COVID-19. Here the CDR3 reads CASSQSEETQYF. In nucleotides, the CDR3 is TGTGCCAGCAGCCAATCCGAAGAGACCCAGTACTTC.